These 20 T cell receptor beta chains were all obtained from the same sample, sequenced in a study of T-cell memory formation after mild COVID-19. Each CDR3 protein is one row after TCRdb ran MiXCR on the 5' RACE reads. The top ten clones hold around 13% of a sample with roughly 600,000 distinct CDR3 sequences, 15% to 20% of them seen once. Sequenced sample: PBMCs or a T cell subset sorted from them (not recorded which). Every receptor here comes from an adult woman who had mild COVID-19 (a few samples of this study predate the infection). Cell type and time point are not known.

This chain links TRBV9 with TRBJ2-3, with 11 positions matching TRBD1. V lost 0 bases, J lost 6 bases, and 3 bases stayed unmatched. This CDR3 is built from 15 residues. From germline, CDR1 is SGDLS and CDR2 YYNGEE. The chain's CDR3 is CASSVAGQGADTQYF. The CDR3 region has the DNA TGTGCCAGCAGCGTAGCAGGACAGGGGGCCGATACGCAGTATTTT.

V gene TRBV12-3 or TRBV12-4 combines with J gene TRBJ2-1; 7 nucleotides line up with TRBD2. This CDR3 contains 15 residues. V shed 1 base, J shed 7 bases, and the junction held 7 bases outside the gene matches. Here the CDR3 DNA reads TGTGCCAGCAGTTTAGGGACTAGAGCCCCAAATGAGCAGTTCTTC. It specifies CASSLGTRAPNEQFF.

This clonotype was picked up a small number of times. V and J are TRBV10-3 and TRBJ2-5; D is unclear. This CDR3 has 12 residues. Germline assignment: CDR1 ENHRY and CDR2 SYGVKD. V was clipped by 3 bases and J by 3 bases, with 5 bases between them. The chain's CDR3 is CAISEMKETQYF. The CDR3 DNA reads as TGTGCCATCAGTGAAATGAAAGAGACCCAGTACTTC.

The V call is TRBV20-1, the J call TRBJ2-3, with 7 bases that match TRBD2. This CDR3 is built from 18 residues. CDR1 is DFQATT, CDR2 SNEGSKA, per germline (reference sequence). V trimming: 0 bases; J trimming: 2 bases; junction bases outside the gene matches: 14. The DNA for the CDR3 is TGCAGTGCTAGAGATTCACATCGACTAGCAGACTCCACAGATACGCAGTATTTT. This encodes CSARDSHRLADSTDTQYF.

V usage is TRBV5-4 and J usage is TRBJ2-1, with D tentatively TRBD2 (6 bases). Germline loops: CDR1 SGHNT, CDR2 YYREEE (reference sequence). V was cut by 1 base and J by 5 bases, with 10 bases left in between. The CDR3 runs 14 residues. The CDR3 spells CASSLSGPDNEQFF. The CDR3 DNA sequence: TGTGCCAGCAGCTTGAGCGGGCCGGACAATGAGCAGTTCTTC.

This clonotype was found a few times. The V call is TRBV6-1, the J call TRBJ2-3; 7 nucleotides agree with TRBD1. The CDR3 is made up of 15 amino acids. J was trimmed by 2 bases and V by 6 bases; bases with no gene match: 8. The germline V gene has CDR1 MNHNS and CDR2 SASEGT. The CDR3 is CASSDRDRDTDTQYF. The CDR3 bases are TGTGCCAGCAGCGACCGGGACAGAGACACAGATACGCAGTATTTT.

This clonotype was counted between two and nine times. The chain couples TRBV9 to TRBJ1-2, with D possibly being TRBD1 (5 bases). Trimming stripped 4 bases from V and 8 bases from J, with 15 bases between. The CDR3 runs 13 residues. Germline V gene data show CDR1 as SGDLS and CDR2 as YYNGEE. CDR3 DNA sequence: TGTGCCAGCAGCACCCAGGGCGAGCAGGGCTACACCTTC. Its translation: CASSTQGEQGYTF.

This chain joins TRBV28 and TRBJ2-5, with 7 bases lining up with TRBD1. The V and J ends lost 9 bases and 1 base, in that order; junction bases with no gene match: 11. In germline, CDR1 is MDHEN, CDR2 SYDVKM. The CDR3 consists of 15 residues. DNA for the CDR3: TGTGCCAGTCACGGACAGGTCTTGCCCCAAGAGACCCAGTACTTC. As protein: CASHGQVLPQETQYF.

In nucleotides, the CDR3 is TGCAGCGTTTTAGGTCGACCGTTTGGCTTCAATGAGCAGTTCTTC. It codes for CSVLGRPFGFNEQFF. This chain joins TRBV29-1 and TRBJ2-1; D unresolved. This CDR3 is 15 amino acids long. V lost 5 bases and J 6 bases, leaving 20 bases between the germline ends. Germline V gives CDR1 SQVTM, CDR2 ANQGSEA.

This chain links TRBV27 with TRBJ1-5, with D unresolved. The CDR3 is made up of 18 amino acids. V gave up 1 base and J gave up 0 bases, with 16 bases separating them. The germline V gene has CDR1 MNHEY and CDR2 SMNVEV (reference sequence). CDR3 amino acids: CASSLFTPTVYSNQPQHF. For the CDR3, the DNA is TGTGCCAGCAGTTTATTTACCCCAACAGTTTATAGCAATCAGCCCCAGCATTTT.

V gene TRBV9 combines with J gene TRBJ2-1, with 14 bases lining up with TRBD2. V lost 0 bases and J lost 7; bases outside the gene matches: 3. Germline V gene sequence: CDR1 SGDLS, CDR2 YYNGEE. This CDR3 is 16 amino acids long. The CDR3 nucleotides are TGTGCCAGCAGCGTAGTAGGGACTAGCGGGGGAAATGAGCAGTTCTTC. Amino acids: CASSVVGTSGGNEQFF.

The J gene is TRBJ2-5, the V gene TRBV9, with D hard to call. Between the trimmed V and J ends, which lost 3 bases and 2 bases, there was a span of 5 bases. CDR3 length: 12 amino acids. The V gene's germline CDR1 is SGDLS and CDR2 YYNGEE. This CDR3 reads CASSDGQETQYF. The CDR3 DNA follows: TGTGCCAGCAGCGACGGGCAAGAGACCCAGTACTTC.

J is TRBJ2-3 and V is TRBV27, with 7 bases lining up with TRBD1. The length of the CDR3 is 15 residues. Germline loops: CDR1 MNHEY, CDR2 SMNVEV (reference sequence). J gave up 1 base and V 6 bases, and 7 bases lay outside the gene matches. For the CDR3, the DNA is TGTGCCAGCAGGAACAGACAGGGCCGCACAGATACGCAGTATTTT. Its translation is CASRNRQGRTDTQYF.

This clonotype appeared a few times. A read error may produce the germline difference seen at one junction end. This chain joins TRBV30 and TRBJ2-1; the D is unclear. Germline values: CDR1 GTSNPN, CDR2 SVGIG (reference sequence). The CDR3 runs 10 residues. Written as DNA, the CDR3 is TGTGCCTGGAACATGGGCAGTACGCTCTTC. This codes for CAWNMGSTLF.

This clonotype showed up just a few times. This chain joins TRBV20-1 and TRBJ2-7; D may be TRBD2 (6 bases). CDR3 length equals 14 residues. Trimming cost V 0 bases and J 1 base, with 10 bases left between them. Germline loops: CDR1 DFQATT, CDR2 SNEGSKA (reference sequence). CDR3 in DNA: TGCAGTGCTAGAGATTGGGGGACTTCCTACGAGCAGTACTTC. Translated: CSARDWGTSYEQYF.

The CDR3 DNA sequence: TGTGCCAGCAGTCTGACAGGGCCCGATCAGCCCCAGCATTTT. Protein: CASSLTGPDQPQHF. J is TRBJ1-5 and V is TRBV12-3 or TRBV12-4; 7 nucleotides agree with TRBD1. Trimming took 5 bases from V and 5 from J; bases not matched to a gene: 6. This CDR3 contains 14 residues.

The chain combines TRBV20-1 with TRBJ2-4, with D possibly being TRBD1 or TRBD2 (7 bases each). The CDR3 covers 22 residues. CDR1 and CDR2 from the germline V gene are DFQATT and SNEGSKA (reference sequence). The V gene lost 0 bases and the J gene lost 0 bases, with 30 bases spanning the gap. The CDR3 reads CSAREPQAGGGKNYLAKNIQYF. The DNA for the CDR3 is TGCAGTGCTAGAGAACCCCAGGCAGGGGGGGGAAAAAACTACCTAGCCAAAAACATTCAGTACTTC.

This clonotype was counted between two and nine times. V and J are TRBV6-5 and TRBJ2-7; 7 bases map to TRBD2. Germline assignment: CDR1 MNHEY and CDR2 SVGAGI. After removal of 6 bases from V and 6 bases from J, the junction contained 8 bases not matched to a gene. This CDR3 comprises 13 residues. The chain's CDR3 is CASSQLGGSEQYF. CDR3 in DNA: TGTGCCAGCAGCCAATTGGGGGGGTCCGAGCAGTACTTC.

This clonotype came up a few times. This sequence joins TRBV2 and TRBJ1-1, with a tentative D call TRBD1 (5 bases). Germline V gene data show CDR1 as SNHLY and CDR2 as FYNNEI. The CDR3 covers 15 residues. The V and J ends lost 4 bases and 0 bases respectively, with 12 bases between them. CDR3 DNA sequence: TGTGCCAGCAGTGTCCCTGCGACAGTGAACACTGAAGCTTTCTTT. This translates into CASSVPATVNTEAFF.

This clonotype showed up just a few times. The V call is TRBV23-1, the J call TRBJ2-7; TRBD1 or TRBD2 may be the D gene (5 bases each). Being an ORF, TRBV23-1 has a function that is uncertain. There are 14 residues in the CDR3. The V gene lost 4 bases and the J gene lost 4 bases, with 14 bases spanning the gap. CDR3 region: CASSPPWGFYEQYF. CDR3 coding DNA: TGCGCCAGCAGTCCCCCGTGGGGGTTTTACGAGCAGTACTTC.